Listed here are 18 T cell receptor beta chains from one sample, sequenced in a study of CD8 T cells in Susac syndrome. A quantity of about 0.5 to 1 ug RNA underwent reverse transcription using random hexamers. TCRdb processed the immunoSEQ multiplex PCR reads anew with MiXCR; each CDR3 protein has one entry. This table holds under 200,000 distinct CDR3 sequences, 95% found once. Sequenced sample: CD8+ T cells from PBMCs. These receptors all come from a human donor with Susac syndrome.

The V call is TRBV2, the J call TRBJ2-3; D gene ambiguous. This CDR3 is 11 amino acids long. Germline CDR1 reads SNHLY; CDR2 reads FYNNEI. For the CDR3, the DNA is TGTGCTACCACCCAGGCAGATACGCAGTATTTT. Translating gives CATTQADTQYF.

The chain couples TRBV20-1 to TRBJ1-1, with D perhaps TRBD1 (6 bases). CDR3 length: 15 residues. Trimming pared 1 base from V and 0 bases from J, leaving 12 bases between. CDR1 is DFQATT, CDR2 SNEGSKA, per germline (reference sequence). The CDR3 region is CSARADSNMNTEAFF. The CDR3 DNA is TGCAGTGCTAGAGCGGACAGCAATATGAACACTGAAGCTTTCTTT.

The chain recombines TRBV20-1 with TRBJ2-5; 12 nucleotides match TRBD2. Germline values: CDR1 DFQATT, CDR2 SNEGSKA (reference sequence). CDR3 size: 16 residues. V dropped 6 bases and J dropped 2; count of bases not matched to a gene: 10. The CDR3 coding sequence is TGCAGTGCCGAAAGATTAGGACTAGCGGGGCAAGAGACCCAGTACTTC. Translation: CSAERLGLAGQETQYF.

The chain recombines TRBV18 with TRBJ2-7; a possible D gene is TRBD2 (5 bases). Looked up from germline, CDR1 is KGHSH and CDR2 is LQKENI. Trimming cost V 2 bases and J 5 bases, with 16 bases left between them. The CDR3 runs 15 residues. Here the CDR3 reads CASSPTRRAGDEQYF. The CDR3 DNA reads as TGTGCCAGCTCACCAACAAGGCGCGCCGGGGACGAGCAGTACTTC.

The gene calls are TRBV29-1 and TRBJ1-3; D unclear. V lost 0 bases and J 2 bases, leaving 5 bases between the germline ends. The CDR3 is 13 residues long. Germline V gene sequence: CDR1 SQVTM, CDR2 ANQGSEA. CDR3 residues: CSVEDHAGNTIYF. CDR3 in DNA: TGCAGCGTTGAAGATCACGCTGGAAACACCATATATTTT.

This clonotype was observed a few times. The chain has TRBV11-2 and TRBJ1-5, with 7 bases lining up with TRBD1. CDR3 length: 14 amino acids. Trimming cost V 5 bases and J 6 bases; bases outside gene matches: 7. Germline-derived CDR1 and CDR2 are SGHAT and FQNNGV. The CDR3 loop reads CASSPGQDVQPQHF. Here the CDR3 DNA reads TGTGCCAGCAGCCCAGGACAGGATGTTCAGCCCCAGCATTTT.

The rearrangement links TRBV7-6 to TRBJ2-1; tentatively, D is TRBD1 (6 bases). There are 14 residues in the CDR3. V lost 5 bases, J lost 5 bases, and 13 bases lay in between. The V gene's germline CDR1 is SGHVS and CDR2 FNYEAQ. The CDR3 DNA reads as TGTGCCAGCAGCGCCTTGGGGGCCCACAATGAGCAGTTCTTC. It specifies CASSALGAHNEQFF.

This chain connects TRBV4-1 to TRBJ2-1, with D uncertain. With 0 bases removed from V and 0 bases from J, the gap between germline ends came to 9 bases. The CDR3 has 16 residues. CDR1 is MGHRA, CDR2 YSYEKL, per germline. The CDR3 sequence is CASSQEASSSYNEQFF. In nucleotides, the CDR3 is TGCGCCAGCAGCCAAGAGGCCTCTAGCTCCTACAATGAGCAGTTCTTC.

The chain links TRBV20-1 to TRBJ2-1; 12 bases match TRBD2. Trimming at V came to 6 bases and at J to 6 bases, leaving 3 bases not matched to a gene. CDR1 is DFQATT and CDR2 is SNEGSKA in the germline V gene (reference sequence). This CDR3 comprises 13 residues. For the CDR3, the DNA is TGCAGTGCAGGGACTAGCGGGCGCAATGAGCAGTTCTTC. Protein sequence: CSAGTSGRNEQFF.

This clonotype was recorded once. The genes are TRBV12-3 or TRBV12-4 and TRBJ2-7, with unresolved D. The V end lost 6 bases, the J end lost 7 bases, and 10 bases lay between the germline ends. CDR3 size: 11 residues. The CDR3 nucleotides are TGTGCCAGCAGCCCTTCGGAAGAGCAGTACTTC. Protein: CASSPSEEQYF.

The table lists this clonotype with a count of one. This sequence joins TRBV27 and TRBJ1-5, with unresolved D. CDR1 MNHEY and CDR2 SMNVEV come from the germline V gene (reference sequence). Trimming shortened V by 5 bases and J by 6 bases, and 8 bases separated the two germline ends. The CDR3 runs 12 residues. The chain's CDR3 is CASSNPGQPQHF. The DNA for the CDR3 is TGTGCCAGCAGTAACCCGGGTCAGCCCCAGCATTTT.

The chain couples TRBV11-1 to TRBJ2-1; D is ambiguous. V was cut by 4 bases and J by 9 bases, with 16 bases left in between. The CDR3 is 14 residues long. Germline V lookup: CDR1 SGHAT, CDR2 FQDESV (reference sequence). CDR3 nucleotides: TGTGCCAGCAGCTCCCCATCCCAAGTAGCTGAGCAGTTCTTC. Protein product: CASSSPSQVAEQFF.

The CDR3 region is CASSPGPFSSGANVLTF. The CDR3 DNA reads TGTGCCAGCAGCCCGGGGCCCTTTAGCTCTGGGGCCAACGTCCTGACTTTC. The genes are TRBV7-8 and TRBJ2-6; D possibly uses TRBD1 or TRBD2 (5 bases each). CDR1 is SGHVS, CDR2 FQNEAQ, per germline. Trimming took off 5 bases at V and 0 bases at J, with 14 bases between the two ends. There are 17 residues in the CDR3.

This sequence joins TRBV30 and TRBJ1-1; D is undetermined. Germline CDR1 is GTSNPN and CDR2 is SVGIG (reference sequence). CDR3 size: 11 residues. With 0 bases removed from V and 5 bases from J, the gap between germline ends came to 4 bases. The DNA of the CDR3 is TGTGCCTGGAGTGTGGGAACTGAAGCTTTCTTT. Residues: CAWSVGTEAFF.

The J gene is TRBJ2-7, the V gene TRBV30; perhaps D is TRBD1 or TRBD2 (5 bases each). This CDR3 has 16 amino acids. Trimming removed 2 bases from V and 4 bases from J, with 21 bases in between. Germline V lookup: CDR1 GTSNPN, CDR2 SVGIG (reference sequence). This chain's CDR3 is CAWSMEAPSWGYEQYF. The CDR3 DNA reads TGTGCCTGGAGTATGGAGGCGCCGAGTTGGGGGTACGAGCAGTACTTC. Variable domain in full (rest from reference TRBV30 and TRBJ2-7): SQTIHQWPATLVQPVGSPLSLECTVEGTSNPNLYWYRQAAGRGLQLLFYSVGIGQISSEVPQNLSASRPQDRQFILSSKKLLLSDSGFYLCAWSMEAPSWGYEQYFGPGTRLTVT.

This clonotype was seen a single time. V is TRBV28 and J is TRBJ2-3; D is ambiguous. Trimming removed 5 bases from V and 2 bases from J, with 14 bases in between. The CDR3 covers 15 residues. Per the germline V gene, CDR1 is MDHEN and CDR2 is SYDVKM. The CDR3 coding sequence is TGTGCCAGCAGTGGCAGACCTCAGAACACAGATACGCAGTATTTT. It is translated as CASSGRPQNTDTQYF.

The CDR3, as DNA: TGTGCCAGCAGCTCCGGAATTGAAGCTTTCTTT. It encodes CASSSGIEAFF. The gene calls are TRBV7-9 and TRBJ1-1; D gene unclear. V shed 4 bases and J shed 7 bases, with 7 bases lying between them. Per the germline V gene, CDR1 is SEHNR and CDR2 is FQNEAQ (reference sequence). CDR3 length: 11 amino acids.

The chain combines TRBV6-5 with TRBJ1-2; weak D call: TRBD1 (6 bases). Germline lookup yields CDR1 MNHEY and CDR2 SVGAGI. The CDR3 covers 12 residues. V gave up 8 bases and J gave up 6 bases, with 13 bases separating them. The CDR3 region is CASGQQGDGYTF. The DNA for the CDR3 is TGTGCCAGCGGACAACAGGGTGATGGCTACACCTTC.